This T cell receptor (beta chain) is from a study of T cells in Graves' hyperthyroidism and ophthalmopathy. This CDR3 is 18 amino acids long. Losses at the gene ends were 4 bases for V and 0 bases for J; bases not matched to a gene: 14. Germline CDR1 is SGHVT and CDR2 is SQSDAQ. This clonotype was counted ten times or more. RNA transcripts gave rise to amplified TCR beta CDR3 regions. The TCR CDR3 first-round RT-PCR relied on the HTBI primer set. TCRdb fed the multiplex PCR reads into MiXCR, producing one record per CDR3 protein. This sample has around 110,000 distinct CDR3 sequences; roughly 15% occur once, and the top ten carry less than 50%.

This clonotype was sampled from a woman aged 45 to 65 with Graves' hyperthyroidism. Sequencing used blood. The chain recombines TRBV7-4 with TRBJ1-1; 7 nucleotides align to TRBD1. CDR3 sequence (DNA): TGTGCCAGCAGCTCCCTTATAGACAGGGATAAGGTGAACACTGAAGCTTTCTTT. Translating gives CASSSLIDRDKVNTEAFF.